This TCR beta chain came from a study of CD8+ T cells in alopecia areata. The germline CDR1 and CDR2 sequences are MNHEY and SMNVEV (reference sequence). V dropped 6 bases and J dropped 6 bases, with 15 bases sitting between them. The CDR3 is made up of 13 amino acids. This clone was seen more than once but under ten times. Its target is unknown. TCR sequencing used cDNA made by reverse transcription of extracted RNA. Assay used: immunoSEQ multiplex PCR; TCRdb lists only in-frame clones, some missing. There are about 190,000 clones in the sample; more than 55% occur only once, and approximately 0.69% lies in the top ten. General observations from the study: Expanded CD8+ clones among the top 100, and scalp clonality, were significantly decreased by tofacitinib. There was only one nonresponder, so it was unclear how baseline CD8+ expansion relates to response. Scalp and blood retained many expanded lesional clones during tofacitinib.

Treatment of the sample: oral pan-JAK inhibitor, 5-10 mg twice daily. PBMCs served as the source from which CD4+ and CD8+ T cells were sorted. The V and J genes are TRBV27 and TRBJ2-7; no clear D gene. Sequenced here: CD4+ T cells sorted from blood, sampled at week 4, from a patient treated with tofacitinib. The TCR originated in a human donor with alopecia areata. CDR3: CASRLEPGSEQYF. For the CDR3, the DNA is TGTGCCAGCAGACTCGAGCCAGGATCCGAGCAGTACTTC.